This TCR beta chain comes out of a study of cytomegalovirus exposure and HLA in healthy donors. General observations from the study: Earlier analysis found most TCR beta V segments productive about 90% or about 30% of the time. In a later analysis, TCR beta V- and J-gene trimming was associated with a missense DCLRE1C variant. Researchers counted over 150 TCR beta chains as cytomegalovirus-associated.

As concerns this clone: Its antigen is as yet unknown.

PCR amplification relied on 60 Vbeta primers (plus 13 Jbeta primers). The repertoire was sequenced with immunoSEQ multiplex PCR; TCRdb's copy has only in-frame clones and lacks some. The data contain 220,000 or so clones, about 77% of them singletons. It was healthy bone marrow donors who served as donors. The ends lost 7 bases at V and 4 bases at J; junction bases unmatched: 4. Germline assignment: CDR1 MNHNS and CDR2 SASEGT. The CDR3 has 13 amino acids. The chain couples TRBV6-1 to TRBJ1-2; TRBD1 matches 9 bases. Sequencing was performed on PBMCs. The sequence came from a woman aged 25 to 45 in good health and CMV-seronegative. The CDR3 loop is CASTPGQGYGYTF. CDR3 in DNA: TGTGCCAGCACCCCGGGACAGGGCTATGGCTACACCTTC.